This TCR beta chain was identified in a study of cytomegalovirus exposure and HLA in healthy donors (dated by TCRdb to the late 2010s). Study-wide context: According to an earlier analysis of 587 of the donors, some 180 million T cells yielded roughly 100 million unique TCR beta sequences and more than 250 Gb of sequence data. A handful of DR-DQ haplotypes were handled as single units for association and clustering because linkage in the cohort was strong. The study aimed to test whether signatures of past pathogen exposure could be identified by cataloging public T cell receptors. The later analysis used no new phenotypic data to find candidate immune exposures, relying instead on TCR beta sequences and their occurrence across donors. The study profiled the T cell repertoires of around 700 subjects by immunosequencing and related them to cytomegalovirus serostatus. An earlier analysis of several hundred of the donors used high-throughput TCR beta sequencing to judge whether each TCR beta V gene segment behaved as functional or pseudogenic. Among the approximately 420 genotyped donors, about 85% belonged to the genetic ancestry cluster associated with self-reported Caucasian donors. In a later analysis, previously published TCR beta repertoires from several hundred donors were re-analyzed and high-resolution HLA genotyping was added so that TCR occurrence patterns could be studied. Across some 400 genotyped donors of the cohort, an average of about 240,000 unique TCR beta nucleotide sequences per donor were sequenced, and roughly 17% of those sequences were non-productive. Genome-wide SNP genotypes for about 60% of the roughly 700 donors were used in a later genetic analysis, which treated that subset as a discovery cohort. Besides the first cohort of roughly 660 subjects, a separate validation cohort made up of some 110 different subjects was used. The number of typed donors differed by locus: about 620-640 for A, B, C, DRB1 and DQB1; approximately 520 for DQA1; approximately 610 for DPA1; and around 470 for DPB1. Donor age, sex, ethnicity and CMV serostatus were compiled alongside the repertoire data. HLA typing included class I and class II loci at four-digit resolution. All discovery cohort repertoires had been generated on a single sequencing platform. High-throughput TCR immunosequencing, statistical association of individual TCRs with disease status, and machine learning were combined to predict cytomegalovirus infection status. Roughly 300 gigabases of sequencing data and about 92 million unique TCR sequences made up an early release that covered 640 HLA-typed donors. Study-wide findings and limitations: Assigning TCR associations to individual alleles was difficult when HLA alleles, especially DR and DQ, strongly co-occurred. Some IMGT-functional V segments, including TRBV6-2 and TRBV6-3, could not be distinguished by the 87-base-pair reads and were therefore excluded. In a later analysis, several top co-occurrence clusters were reported to appear linked to parvovirus B19, influenza, CMV and Epstein-Barr virus. The authors suggested that the approach could potentially be generalized to other disease states and immunological phenotypes. For the cohort, immune exposure information was limited to CMV serostatus. In this cohort, only TCR beta chains were sequenced, and detectable features were limited by the absence of alpha or paired-chain data. In a later analysis, over 15,000 TCR beta sequences were associated with specific HLA alleles at a false discovery rate of 0.05. In vitro tests confirmed that a few of the cytomegalovirus-associated TCR beta chains recognize cytomegalovirus antigens. The earlier analysis of fewer than 750 of the donors excluded 15 to 20 rarely observed V segments, including chromosome 9 orphons, because counts were too low. In a later genetic analysis, a missense DCLRE1C variant was associated with V-gene and J-gene trimming of TCR beta chains, and the association was replicated in an independent cohort. A cluster of highly shared sequence variants was judged likely to represent a technical artifact of the sequencing pipeline. In a later analysis, HLA-associated TCR beta chains showed more clonal expansion and lower generation probabilities than non-associated chains that were equally common. The study gave a list of 150 to 200 TCR beta chains associated with cytomegalovirus. Sequencing depth was assumed to be roughly uniform across donors in the presence/absence analyses, though that assumption may not hold. A further reported finding was that TCR beta sequences accurately predicted the HLA-A and HLA-B alleles for most subjects in the first cohort. In an earlier analysis of some 500 of the donors, most TCR beta V segments were observed in productive rearrangements about 87% or about 30% of the time, broadly matching IMGT annotations. In a later analysis, most CMV-associated TCR beta chains were found to appear HLA-restricted, with HLA associations seemingly driven largely by CMV exposure. According to a later analysis, TCR association rates differed among HLA loci, with DRB1 alleles showing the most associated TCRs and HLA-C alleles showing the fewest. Cytomegalovirus status was reported to be diagnosed by the classifier with high specificity and sensitivity in both the original and validation cohorts. Compared with the roughly 720-donor mean, donors in an Asian-associated ancestry cluster had fewer N-insertions in productive TCRs, according to a later genetic analysis. Correlated functional status among segregating V segments might be attributable to linkage disequilibrium, but an unknown experimental factor could not be ruled out. Because some donors lacked HLA typing at each locus, the association tests relied only on the typed subset. Most TCR sequences were seen in very few donors, while some public TCRs were found in many individuals.

This clone was seen only once. The antigen this receptor binds is unknown. No much larger clone exists at a distance of one base, and base qualities are not known. The cohort comprised fewer than 700 healthy bone marrow donors. At the time of sampling, every cohort member was nominally healthy, though immune exposures that went unrecorded were likely present. The donor was CMV seropositive and was included in the group of some 290 seropositive cohort members. A peripheral blood sample was provided by each donor, and peripheral blood mononuclear cells were used for TCR beta sequencing. The Qiagen DNeasy Blood Extraction Kit was used to extract genomic DNA from the blood cell samples. The CDR3 runs 15 amino acids, cysteine and phenylalanine included. The only DNA kept is the CDR3, 45 bases in frame from the first base. Germline trimming amounts to 2 bases on V and 3 bases on J, with 6 as the count of junction bases outside the gene matches. The germline V gene specifies SGHRS as CDR1 and YFSETQ as CDR2.

Libraries were prepared through the immunoSEQ multiplex PCR assay. The multiplex PCR relied on a mix of 60 forward primers for TCR Vbeta segments and 13 reverse primers for TCR Jbeta segments. The CDR3 region of rearranged TCR beta genes was amplified from genomic DNA by a multiplex PCR assay. The Illumina HiSeq System was used to sequence the amplified TCR beta libraries as 87-base-pair reads. Processing in the source paper ran as follows. In a later analysis, roughly 80 million unique TCR beta chains were counted across the 650 to 750 repertoires, and around 11 million of these chains were shared by at least two donors. A nearest-neighbor algorithm error-corrected the raw reads and collapsed the reads into unique sequences, merging closely related sequences to remove PCR and sequencing errors. Alignment of CDR3 sequences to IMGT reference sequences was used to assign V, D and J gene segments. For a sequence to be retained, at least a six-nucleotide match to both a V gene segment and a J gene segment was required. A rearrangement was called productive if the CDR3 had no stop codons and remained in frame with V and J, and every other rearrangement was called non-productive. Following IMGT convention, CDR3 was defined as the stretch from the second conserved V-encoded cysteine to the conserved J-encoded phenylalanine. In an earlier analysis of around 540 of the donors, sequences lacking an unambiguous match to a single V gene segment were excluded. In an earlier analysis of some 590 of the donors, a V segment was called functional when productive rearrangements were above 56.7%, and segregating when the standard deviation between donors exceeded 5%. A statistical classification framework was built for diagnosing cytomegalovirus status from the catalog of TCR beta chain sequences. V and J gene assignment, in a later analysis, came from comparing TCR nucleotide sequences with IMGT/GENE-DB human TR gene sequences. Using the TCRdist pipeline, a later analysis assigned CDR3 sequences along with most-parsimonious VDJ recombination scenarios. In a later analysis, every TCR beta chain was defined by the combination of its CDR3 amino acid sequence and its V-gene family, and reads without a unique V-gene family were dropped. To address suspected cross-contamination and a sequencing artifact, a later analysis removed over 500 highly shared, low-generation-probability nucleotide sequences. In a later analysis, a clonal expansion index for each public chain was calculated from normalized within-repertoire ranks of inferred template counts. In a later analysis, generation probabilities were computed using a VDJ recombination model fitted to out-of-frame rearrangements, and the results were checked against IGoR. Hypergeometric tests were used in a later analysis to score TCR-TCR, TCR-HLA and TCR-CMV co-occurrence, with a repertoire-size bias correction applied to the TCR pairs. To estimate false discovery rates, a later analysis permuted the HLA or CMV assignments 20 times. A later analysis grouped co-occurring TCRs with DBSCAN, adding TCRdist sequence similarity when clustering within HLA-allele-positive subsets. Repertoires with fewer than 30,000 or more than 120,000 public chains, plus five repertoires with anomalous nucleotide sharing, were excluded from co-occurrence clustering. Entries here come from immuneACCESS through TCRdb and include only in-frame sequences with V and J called. Some clones fail to appear in such tables; in the studies checked, an unresolved V gene covers under half of the shortfall, and the cause of the remainder is unknown. V and J calls and clone size are copied from that table; D and trimming were computed from the DNA. This sample has approximately 210,000 clones in its table, and 70% to 80% of those were observed once. Less than 2.5% of the sample lies in the top ten.

This TCR derives from a woman in her twenties or thirties in good health and CMV-seropositive. The chain uses TRBV5-1 and TRBJ1-2, and TRBD1 aligns with 8 junction nucleotides. Sequenced input: PBMCs. Here the CDR3 is given as CASSFRQGRHYGYTF. In nucleotide form, the sequence is TGCGCCAGCAGCTTTCGACAGGGGCGCCACTATGGCTACACCTTC.